One and the same sample provided the 8 T cell receptor beta chains below, sequenced in a study of blood T cell repertoires in COVID-19. Generated by immunoSEQ multiplex PCR, the TCRdb table keeps only in-frame clones and is missing some. This sample has roughly 180,000 clones, with around 80% found just once. The specimen sequenced was peripheral blood. Source of these receptors: a woman in her thirties or forties with COVID-19, enrolled during active disease.

The gene calls are TRBV12-5 and TRBJ1-2; 11 bases map to TRBD1. V was pared by 3 bases and J by 7 bases, with 10 bases of the junction left unmatched. The CDR3 contains 16 residues. Germline loops: CDR1 LGHNT, CDR2 FRNRAP. The CDR3 spells CASGFSSGTGGSGYTF. CDR3 DNA: TGTGCTAGTGGTTTTTCCTCCGGGACAGGGGGTAGTGGCTACACCTTC.

This clone has only a few counts. The chain uses TRBV6-1 and TRBJ2-7, with 8 bases fitting TRBD1. The CDR3 is 16 amino acids. The V gene end was trimmed by 4 bases and the J gene end by 0 bases; junction bases not matched to a gene: 8. Germline CDR1 reads MNHNS; CDR2 reads SASEGT. The CDR3 loop reads CASSAPGQVNSYEQYF. CDR3 sequence (DNA): TGTGCCAGCAGTGCCCCGGGACAGGTGAACTCCTACGAGCAGTACTTC.

The chain has TRBV28 and TRBJ2-1; 8 positions match TRBD2. Germline V lookup: CDR1 MDHEN, CDR2 SYDVKM. This CDR3 is built from 14 residues. V dropped 3 bases and J dropped 7; count of bases not matched to a gene: 5. CDR3 nucleotides: TGTGCCAGCAGTTTGCTCGGGGGGGAGAATGAGCAGTTCTTC. Encoded protein: CASSLLGGENEQFF.

The J gene is TRBJ1-6, the V gene TRBV5-1; D unclear. This CDR3 spans 17 amino acids. Germline lookup yields CDR1 SGHRS and CDR2 YFSETQ. Trimming took off 4 bases at V and 5 bases at J, with 19 bases between the two ends. Written as DNA, the CDR3 is TGCGCCAGCAGCCCTGCATGGGTTGGCGGGAATAATTCACCCCTCCACTTT. Translating gives CASSPAWVGGNNSPLHF.

The V call is TRBV19, the J call TRBJ2-2; a weak D match, TRBD1 (6 bases). Germline CDR1 LNHDA, CDR2 SQIVND (reference sequence). The CDR3 runs 16 residues. V lost 6 bases and J 1 base, leaving 15 bases between the germline ends. The CDR3 sequence: CASRKFQTGNTGELFF. The CDR3 DNA sequence: TGTGCCAGTAGAAAGTTTCAGACAGGGAACACCGGGGAGCTGTTTTTT.

This chain joins TRBV7-2 and TRBJ1-1, with no clear D. Germline V CDR1 and CDR2: SGHTA, FQGNSA. The CDR3 sequence is 12 residues long. Trimming shortened V by 4 bases and J by 4 bases, and 7 bases separated the two germline ends. The CDR3 nucleotides read TGTGCCAGCAGCTACGGGATCACTGAAGCTTTCTTT. It codes for CASSYGITEAFF.

V is TRBV7-2 and J is TRBJ1-1; maybe TRBD1 (5 bases). The ends were cut back, 1 base at V and 1 base at J, with 7 bases in the middle. This CDR3 is built from 14 residues. Germline CDR1 SGHTA, CDR2 FQGNSA. The CDR3 here is CASSLVDRNTEAFF. The CDR3 DNA sequence: TGTGCCAGCAGCTTAGTCGACAGGAACACTGAAGCTTTCTTT.

The chain recombines TRBV25-1 with TRBJ1-1; D is perhaps TRBD1 (5 bases). Germline-derived CDR1 and CDR2 are MGHDK and SYGVNS. V was pared by 5 bases and J by 4 bases, with 8 bases between. CDR3 size: 12 residues. This chain's CDR3 is CASSPGGTEAFF. The CDR3, as DNA: TGTGCCAGCAGTCCGGGGGGCACTGAAGCTTTCTTT.